The clone carrying this T cell receptor beta chain appeared many times. The antigen remains undetermined. This sample was included in a study of CD8 T cells in ankylosing spondylitis. From the 5' RACE reads, TCRdb called clonotypes with MiXCR, one entry per CDR3 protein. The top ten clones hold approximately 14% of a sample with about 210,000 distinct CDR3 sequences, about 7% of them seen once. Study-wide points: Ankylosing spondylitis blood appeared to carry a characteristic TCR beta motif of 7 or 8 highly homologous variants.

Per germline, CDR1 SGHKS and CDR2 YYEKEE (reference sequence). V dropped 3 bases and J dropped 0; count of bases not matched to a gene: 7. This CDR3 is 16 amino acids long. Sequenced: blood, either unsorted or a sorted T cell fraction (not recorded which). V and J are TRBV5-5 and TRBJ1-1; 8 nucleotides line up with TRBD1. The TCR was taken from a male donor with ankylosing spondylitis. The chain's CDR3 is CASSSGTGFMNTEAFF. CDR3 coding DNA: TGTGCCAGCAGCTCCGGGACAGGCTTCATGAACACTGAAGCTTTCTTT.